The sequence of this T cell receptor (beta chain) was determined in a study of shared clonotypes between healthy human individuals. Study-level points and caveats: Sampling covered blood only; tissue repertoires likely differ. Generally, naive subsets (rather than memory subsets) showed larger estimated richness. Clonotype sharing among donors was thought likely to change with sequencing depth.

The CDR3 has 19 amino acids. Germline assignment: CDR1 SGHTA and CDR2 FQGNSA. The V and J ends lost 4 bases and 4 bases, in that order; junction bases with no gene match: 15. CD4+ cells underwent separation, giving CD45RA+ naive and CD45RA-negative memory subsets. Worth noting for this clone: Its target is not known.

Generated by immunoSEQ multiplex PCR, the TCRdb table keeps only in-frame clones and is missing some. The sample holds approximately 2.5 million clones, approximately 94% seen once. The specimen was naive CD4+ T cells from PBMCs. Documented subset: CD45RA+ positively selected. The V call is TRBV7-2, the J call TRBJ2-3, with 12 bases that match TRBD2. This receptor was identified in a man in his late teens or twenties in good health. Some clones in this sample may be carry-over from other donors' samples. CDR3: CASSSGLAGRPGSADTQYF. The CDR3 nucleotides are TGTGCCAGCAGCTCAGGACTAGCGGGACGCCCGGGTTCTGCAGATACGCAGTATTTT.